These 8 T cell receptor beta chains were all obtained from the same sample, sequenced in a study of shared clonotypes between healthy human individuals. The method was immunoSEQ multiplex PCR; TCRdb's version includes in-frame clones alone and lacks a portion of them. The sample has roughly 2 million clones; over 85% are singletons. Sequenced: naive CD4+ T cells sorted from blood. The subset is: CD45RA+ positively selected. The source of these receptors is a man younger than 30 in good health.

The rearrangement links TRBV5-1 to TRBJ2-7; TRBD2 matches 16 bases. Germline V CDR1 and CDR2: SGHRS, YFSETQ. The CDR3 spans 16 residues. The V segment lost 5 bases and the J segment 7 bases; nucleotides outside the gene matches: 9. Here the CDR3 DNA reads TGCGCCAGCAGGCTCCGCTTGGGACTAGCGGGGGGGGAGCAGTACTTC. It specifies CASRLRLGLAGGEQYF.

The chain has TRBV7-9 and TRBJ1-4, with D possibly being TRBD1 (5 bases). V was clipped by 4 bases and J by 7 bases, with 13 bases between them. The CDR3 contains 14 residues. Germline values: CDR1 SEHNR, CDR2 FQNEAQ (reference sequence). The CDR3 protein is CASSSSGGGEKLFF. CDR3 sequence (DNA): TGTGCCAGCAGCTCCAGCGGGGGGGGTGAAAAACTGTTTTTT. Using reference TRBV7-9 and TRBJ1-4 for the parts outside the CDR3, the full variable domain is DTGVSQNPRHKITKRGQNVTFRCDPISEHNRLYWYRQTLGQGPEFLTYFQNEAQLEKSRLLSDRFSAERPKGSFSTLEIQRTEQGDSAMYLCASSSSGGGEKLFFGSGTQLSVL.

CDR3 region: CASAPPGLRISGNTIYF. As DNA, the CDR3 is TGTGCCAGCGCTCCTCCGGGCCTTAGAATCTCTGGAAACACCATATATTTT. The chain carries TRBV28 and TRBJ1-3, with unresolved D. Germline-derived CDR1 and CDR2 are MDHEN and SYDVKM. CDR3 length equals 17 residues. Trimming removed 8 bases from V and 0 bases from J, with 20 bases in between. Full variable domain (missing parts from reference TRBV28 and TRBJ1-3): DVKVTQSSRYLVKRTGEKVFLECVQDMDHENMFWYRQDPGLGLRLIYFSYDVKMKEKGDIPEGYSVSREKKERFSLILESASTNQTSMYLCASAPPGLRISGNTIYFGEGSWLTVV.

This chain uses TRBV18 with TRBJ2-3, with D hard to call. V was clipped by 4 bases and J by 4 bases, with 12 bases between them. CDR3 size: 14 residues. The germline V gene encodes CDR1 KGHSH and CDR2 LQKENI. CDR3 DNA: TGTGCCAGCTCACTTCAGGAGTCAGCAGATACGCAGTATTTT. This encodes CASSLQESADTQYF.

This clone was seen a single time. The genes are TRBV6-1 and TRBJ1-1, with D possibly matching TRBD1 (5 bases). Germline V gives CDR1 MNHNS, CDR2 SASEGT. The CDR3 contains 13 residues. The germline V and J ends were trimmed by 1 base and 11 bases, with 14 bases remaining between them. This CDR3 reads CASSEVDNTVAFF. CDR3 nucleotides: TGTGCCAGCAGTGAAGTGGACAATACCGTGGCTTTCTTT.

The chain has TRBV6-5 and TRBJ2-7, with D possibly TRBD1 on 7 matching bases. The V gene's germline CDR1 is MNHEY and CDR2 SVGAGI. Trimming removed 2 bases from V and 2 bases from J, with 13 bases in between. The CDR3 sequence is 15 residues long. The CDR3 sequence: CASSYGPGGTYEQYF. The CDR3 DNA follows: TGTGCCAGCAGTTACGGTCCAGGGGGGACCTACGAGCAGTACTTC.

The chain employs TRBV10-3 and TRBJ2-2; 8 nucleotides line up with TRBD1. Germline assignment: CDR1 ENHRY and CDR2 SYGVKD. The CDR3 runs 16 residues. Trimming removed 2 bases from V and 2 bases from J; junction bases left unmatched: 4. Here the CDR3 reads CAISEGQGQNTGELFF. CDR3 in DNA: TGTGCCATCAGTGAGGGACAGGGCCAAAACACCGGGGAGCTGTTTTTT.

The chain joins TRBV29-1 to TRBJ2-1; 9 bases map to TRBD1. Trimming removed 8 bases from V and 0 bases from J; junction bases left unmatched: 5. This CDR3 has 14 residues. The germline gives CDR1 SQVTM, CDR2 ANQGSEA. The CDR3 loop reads CSCSGQGSYNEQFF. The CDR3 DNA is TGCAGCTGTTCGGGACAGGGCTCCTACAATGAGCAGTTCTTC.